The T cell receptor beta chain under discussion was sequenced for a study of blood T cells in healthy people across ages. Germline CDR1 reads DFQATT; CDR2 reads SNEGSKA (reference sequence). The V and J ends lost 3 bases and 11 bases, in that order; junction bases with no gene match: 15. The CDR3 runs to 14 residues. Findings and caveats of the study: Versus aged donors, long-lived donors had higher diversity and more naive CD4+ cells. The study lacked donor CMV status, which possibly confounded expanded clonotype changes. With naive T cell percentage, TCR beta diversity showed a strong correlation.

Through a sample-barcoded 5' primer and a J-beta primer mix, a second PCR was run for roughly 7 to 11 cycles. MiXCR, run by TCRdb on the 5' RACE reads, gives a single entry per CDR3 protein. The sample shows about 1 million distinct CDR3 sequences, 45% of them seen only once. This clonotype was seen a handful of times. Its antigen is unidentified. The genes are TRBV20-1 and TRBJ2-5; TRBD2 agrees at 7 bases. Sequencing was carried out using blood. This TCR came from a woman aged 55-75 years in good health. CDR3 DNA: TGCAGTGCTAGCGAGGGAGGGTGGTCAAATGAGCAGTACTTC. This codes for CSASEGGWSNEQYF.